This TCR beta chain emerged from a study of blood T cell repertoires in COVID-19. Study-level background: The United States, Italy and Spain provided the acute and convalescent COVID-19 samples.

Data came from immunoSEQ multiplex PCR; TCRdb stores just in-frame clones and leaves some out. The top ten clones hold 1% to 1.5% of a sample with 250,000 to 350,000 clones, about four fifths of them seen once. The receptor was isolated from a woman in her forties or fifties with acute or convalescent COVID-19. The specimen sequenced was peripheral blood.

DNA of the CDR3: TGTGCCAGCAGCTCCCGCAGCGGGAGTCGGGATGAGCAGTTCTTC. This translates into CASSSRSGSRDEQFF. The gene calls are TRBV9 and TRBJ2-1, with 8 bases matching TRBD2. This CDR3 spans 15 amino acids. J was trimmed by 8 bases and V by 4 bases; bases with no gene match: 11. In germline, CDR1 is SGDLS, CDR2 YYNGEE.